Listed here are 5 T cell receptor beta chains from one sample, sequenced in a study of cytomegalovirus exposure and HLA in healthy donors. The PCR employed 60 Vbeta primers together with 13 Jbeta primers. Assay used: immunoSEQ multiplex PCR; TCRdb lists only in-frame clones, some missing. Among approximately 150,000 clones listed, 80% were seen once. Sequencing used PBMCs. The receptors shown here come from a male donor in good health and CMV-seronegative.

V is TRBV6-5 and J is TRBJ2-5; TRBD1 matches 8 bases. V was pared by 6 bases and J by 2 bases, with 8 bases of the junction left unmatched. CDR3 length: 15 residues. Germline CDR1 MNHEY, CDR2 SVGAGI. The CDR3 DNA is TGTGCCAGCAGAAACCAGGGGGCTTGGCAAGAGACCCAGTACTTC. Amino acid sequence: CASRNQGAWQETQYF.

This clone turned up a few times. The CDR3 nucleotides are TGTGCCAGCAGTACCGGGTATGGCTACACCTTC. Protein: CASSTGYGYTF. The chain has TRBV25-1 and TRBJ1-2; no firm D call. This CDR3 comprises 11 residues. Germline V CDR1 and CDR2: MGHDK, SYGVNS. V lost 5 bases, J lost 5 bases, and 6 bases lay in between.

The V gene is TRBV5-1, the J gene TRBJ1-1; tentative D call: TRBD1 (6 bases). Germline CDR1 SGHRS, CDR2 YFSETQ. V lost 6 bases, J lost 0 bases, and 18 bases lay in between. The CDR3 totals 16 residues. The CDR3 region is CASNQGGPQLNTEAFF. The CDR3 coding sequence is TGCGCCAGCAACCAAGGGGGTCCACAGTTGAACACTGAAGCTTTCTTT. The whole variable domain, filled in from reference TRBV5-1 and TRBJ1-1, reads KAGVTQTPRYLIKTRGQQVTLSCSPISGHRSVSWYQQTPGQGLQFLFEYFSETQRNKGNFPGRFSGRQFSNSRSEMNVSTLELGDSALYLCASNQGGPQLNTEAFFGQGTRLTVV.

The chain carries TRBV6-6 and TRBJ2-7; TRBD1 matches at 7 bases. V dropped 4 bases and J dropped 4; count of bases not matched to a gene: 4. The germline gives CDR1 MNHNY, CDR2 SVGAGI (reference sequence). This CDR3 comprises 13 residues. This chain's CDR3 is CASSFTGAYEQYF. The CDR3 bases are TGTGCCAGCAGTTTTACAGGGGCGTACGAGCAGTACTTC.

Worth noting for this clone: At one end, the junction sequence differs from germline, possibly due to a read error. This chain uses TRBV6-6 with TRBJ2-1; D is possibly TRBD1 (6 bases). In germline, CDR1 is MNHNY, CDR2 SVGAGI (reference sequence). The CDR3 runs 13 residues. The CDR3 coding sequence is TGTGCCGGCAGTTTAACAGGGCCCGGTGAGCAGTTCTTC. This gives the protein CAGSLTGPGEQFF.